This is a list of T cell receptor beta chains from one sample in a study of post-analysis software for immune sequencing data. TCRdb re-called the PCR reads through MiXCR, storing one row per CDR3 protein. There are 750,000 to 950,000 distinct CDR3 sequences in the sample; around 53% occur only once, and 4.6% lies in the top ten. Sequencing used blood. These receptors were collected from a girl aged 10 to 17 with multiple sclerosis. Both conserved end residues are part of each CDR3. The D gene is left open where the match is weak. Size values are once, few and many counts, or a class for expanded clones, and some rows have none.

v_call	j_call	clone_size	d_call	cdr3_nt	cdr3_aa
TRBV7-9	TRBJ2-7	.	.	TGTGCCAGCAGCCATACAAGGGGCAGTGATGCCTACGAGCAGTACTTC	CASSHTRGSDAYEQYF
TRBV6-5	TRBJ2-1	.	TRBD2	TGTGCCAGCAGTTACCGGCGGGGGGGCCGAAATGAGCAGTTCTTC	CASSYRRGGRNEQFF
TRBV6-5	TRBJ1-2	.	.	TGTGCCAGCAGTTACATCCAGCACTATGGCTACACCTTC	CASSYIQHYGYTF
TRBV7-3	TRBJ2-5	.	.	TGTGCCAGCAGCTCCCGGGGTGGGGGAGAGACCCAGTACTTC	CASSSRGGGETQYF
TRBV4-1	TRBJ1-2	.	.	TGCGCCAGCAGCCAGATAGGGCAGCAGTATGGCTACACCTTC	CASSQIGQQYGYTF
TRBV5-5	TRBJ2-7	few	TRBD2	TGTGCCAGCAGCTTTTTAGCGGGAGTGTCGAACGAGCAGTACTTC	CASSFLAGVSNEQYF
TRBV20-1	TRBJ2-7	few	.	TGCAGTGCTAGAAAAGGGGGGCCGGAGCAGTACTTC	CSARKGGPEQYF
TRBV4-1	TRBJ2-4	.	.	TGCGCCAGCAGCCAAGTAGATCTAGTAACGTACGGCATTCAGTACTTC	CASSQVDLVTYGIQYF
TRBV5-6	TRBJ2-7	few	TRBD2	TGTGCCAGCAGCCGCAGGCGACTAGCGGACCCCTACGAGCAGTACTTC	CASSRRRLADPYEQYF
TRBV20-1	TRBJ2-7	.	.	TGCAGTGCTAGTGATACCGGGACTCCTCCCAACGAGCAGTACTTC	CSASDTGTPPNEQYF
TRBV18	TRBJ2-7	.	.	TGTGCCAGCTCACGAACAGGGTACTCCTACGAGCAGTACTTC	CASSRTGYSYEQYF
TRBV4-1	TRBJ2-7	.	TRBD2	TGCGCCAGCAGCCAAGGAGCGGGAGTGTCCTACGAGCAGTACTTC	CASSQGAGVSYEQYF
TRBV29-1	TRBJ1-2	few	TRBD1	TGCAGCGTTCGGGACAGGGGGATCTATGGCTACACCTTC	CSVRDRGIYGYTF
TRBV5-1	TRBJ2-3	.	TRBD1	TGCGCCAGCAGCAACGGACAGGGGAGTGCAGATACGCAGTATTTT	CASSNGQGSADTQYF
TRBV7-3	TRBJ2-5	.	TRBD2	TGTGCCAGCAGCTTAATGCGGCAGCGGGGCCCACAAGAGACCCAGTACTTC	CASSLMRQRGPQETQYF
TRBV29-1	TRBJ2-1	once	.	TGCAGCGTTGTGGCGCGATTTCGCAATGAGCAGTTCTTC	CSVVARFRNEQFF
TRBV5-1	TRBJ2-7	.	TRBD2	TGCGCCAGCAGCTTGGGACTAGCGGGAGGCCAGGGCGAGCAGTACTTC	CASSLGLAGGQGEQYF
TRBV12-3/TRBV12-4	TRBJ2-5	.	.	TGTGCCAGCAGCCTCGTGGGGACTTCCACTCCCCGGGAGACCCAGTACTTC	CASSLVGTSTPRETQYF
TRBV5-1	TRBJ2-2	.	TRBD2	TGCGCCAGCAGCTTCTTGCGGGAGTCGGCCGGGGAGCTGTTTTTT	CASSFLRESAGELFF
TRBV5-1	TRBJ2-5	.	TRBD2	TGCGCCAGCAGCTTGACGTTAGCGGGAGAAGAGACCCAGTACTTC	CASSLTLAGEETQYF
TRBV12-3/TRBV12-4	TRBJ1-2	.	.	TGTGCCAGCAGTTTGCACAGGAATGGCTACACCTTC	CASSLHRNGYTF
TRBV20-1	TRBJ2-1	.	.	TGCAGTGCTAGAGGACAGGGCCTCGGAGGGGAGACCCGGTACTTC	CSARGQGLGGETRYF
TRBV5-1	TRBJ2-3	once	TRBD2	TGCGTCAGCAGCATCTCCAGCGGGGTACGCACAGATACGCAGTATTTT	CVSSISSGVRTDTQYF
TRBV15	TRBJ2-2	.	.	TGCGCCACCAGCAGAGTGGGCGGGAACACCGGGGAGCTGTTTTTT	CATSRVGGNTGELFF
TRBV5-1	TRBJ2-7	.	.	TGCGCCAGCCAGCAGGGGACCACCTACGAGCAGTACTTC	CASQQGTTYEQYF
TRBV4-1	TRBJ2-3	.	.	TGCGCCAGCAGCCAAGATCGGTGGGACGGAGGGACAGATACGCAGTATTTT	CASSQDRWDGGTDTQYF
TRBV5-1	TRBJ1-1	.	TRBD1	TGTGCCAGCAGCTTGGTAGGGACAGTGAACACTGAAGCTTTCTTT	CASSLVGTVNTEAFF
TRBV4-2	TRBJ2-3	.	.	TGTGCCAGCAGCCAAGATAACGCCCCAGATACGCAGTATTTT	CASSQDNAPDTQYF
TRBV5-1	TRBJ1-2	many	.	TGTGCCAGCAGTTTTGAGGGAAACTATGGCTACACCTTC	CASSFEGNYGYTF
TRBV12-3/TRBV12-4	TRBJ2-7	.	TRBD1	TGTGCCAGCAGCTCGGGACAGTTCTACGAGCAGTACTTC	CASSSGQFYEQYF
TRBV18	TRBJ2-7	few	.	TGTGCCAGCTCACCACAGAAGGATACCTACGAGCAGTACTTC	CASSPQKDTYEQYF
TRBV4-2	TRBJ2-1	.	.	TGTGCCAGCAGCCAAGCAACCAATGAGCAGTTCTTC	CASSQATNEQFF
TRBV12-3/TRBV12-4	TRBJ2-1	.	.	TGTGCCAGCACTGTTTGGCGCAGCTCCTACAATGAGCAGTTCTTC	CASTVWRSSYNEQFF
TRBV7-7	TRBJ2-7	few	.	TGTGCTAGCAGCCGGGACTGGACCTACGAGCAGTACTTC	CASSRDWTYEQYF
TRBV20-1	TRBJ2-7	.	.	TGCAGTGCTAGGGACCCAGACAGGAGCTCCTACGAGCAGTACTTC	CSARDPDRSSYEQYF
TRBV12-3/TRBV12-4	TRBJ1-2	few	.	TGTGCCAGCAGTCCCCGCACAGGGATTCGGGGCTATGGCTACACCTTC	CASSPRTGIRGYGYTF
TRBV11-1	TRBJ2-5	.	.	TGTGCCAGCAGCTCCCAACTTGGCATCCAAGAGACCCAGTACTTC	CASSSQLGIQETQYF
TRBV7-3	TRBJ1-2	.	.	TGTGCCAGCAGCGATCAGGGGAGCTATGGCTACACCTTC	CASSDQGSYGYTF
TRBV28	TRBJ2-7	few	.	TGTGCCAGCAGTTTCGGAGGGAGCGGCTACGAGCAGTACTTC	CASSFGGSGYEQYF
TRBV27	TRBJ1-1	.	.	TGTGCCAGCAGTTTAACGTGGTCGAACACTGAAGCTTTCTTT	CASSLTWSNTEAFF
TRBV5-1	TRBJ1-1	once	TRBD1	TGCGCCAGCAGCCGGGACAGGGGGCGCGGTACTGAAGCTTTCTTT	CASSRDRGRGTEAFF
TRBV7-3	TRBJ2-1	.	.	TGTGCCAGCAGCCACCGAAGTCAGGCGGAGCAGTTCTTC	CASSHRSQAEQFF
TRBV7-9	TRBJ2-7	.	TRBD1	TGTGCCAGCAGCTTAGGCGGGACAGGGGTTGAGCAGTACTTC	CASSLGGTGVEQYF
TRBV20-1	TRBJ2-5	few	.	TGCAGTGCTAGAGGGGGCTTCCAAGAGACCCAGTACTTC	CSARGGFQETQYF
TRBV20-1	TRBJ2-7	.	.	TGCAGTGCTACCGGGACAACTTACTACGAGCAGTACTTC	CSATGTTYYEQYF
TRBV6-5	TRBJ2-7	.	TRBD1	TGTGCCAGCAGTTACTCGAAATGGGGACAGGGTATATGGGACGAGCAGTACTTC	CASSYSKWGQGIWDEQYF